This T cell receptor (beta chain) was identified in a study of type 1 and type 2 diabetes patients. Deletions cut 4 bases from V and 2 bases from J, with 14 bases between. Per germline, CDR1 SGHVT and CDR2 SQSDAQ. The CDR3 loop spans 15 amino acids. In this sample, this clonotype turned up a few times. PCR was run on genomic DNA. Amplification of the beta chain CDR3 used 30 forward and 13 reverse multiplex primers. TCRdb reprocessed the multiplex PCR reads with MiXCR, giving one entry per CDR3 protein. The table lists 250,000 or so distinct CDR3 sequences, approximately 45% of them singletons. V and J are TRBV7-4 and TRBJ2-5; D is unclear. Sequencing was performed on peripheral blood mononuclear cells (PBMCs). The sequence was obtained from a man aged 18-30 years with type 2 diabetes. The CDR3 here is CASSSLGTEQETQYF. The CDR3 DNA sequence: TGTGCCAGCAGCTCCCTGGGCACCGAACAAGAGACCCAGTACTTC.